One sample yielded the 4 T cell receptor beta chains listed below, sequenced in a study of OX40 agonist ivuxolimab in advanced cancers. Only in-frame clones appear in the TCRdb table, and some are missing; sequencing was by immunoSEQ multiplex PCR. Among just over 50,000 clones listed, 65% to 85% were seen once. Source: CD4+ or CD8+ T cells sorted from blood, taken in a trial of the OX40 agonist ivuxolimab. All receptors come from an adult with an advanced solid tumor such as melanoma, head and neck, liver or kidney cancer.

This chain uses TRBV7-2 with TRBJ1-2, with 7 nucleotides matching TRBD1. The CDR3 covers 13 residues. CDR1 is SGHTA and CDR2 is FQGNSA in the germline V gene. Unmatched junction bases numbered 3, after V lost 1 base and J lost 7 bases. Written as DNA, the CDR3 is TGTGCCAGCAGCTTAGACAGGGGTAGTGGCTACACCTTC. Translation: CASSLDRGSGYTF.

Only a few counts were recorded for this clone. The chain has TRBV18 and TRBJ1-1; D gene unclear. Germline-derived CDR1 and CDR2 are KGHSH and LQKENI. Between the trimmed V and J ends, which lost 2 bases and 8 bases, there was a span of 12 bases. The length of the CDR3 is 13 residues. CDR3: CASSPSLAQEAFF. The CDR3 DNA reads as TGTGCCAGCTCACCAAGTTTGGCGCAAGAAGCTTTCTTT.

The chain links TRBV4-1 to TRBJ1-2; D unclear. Germline values: CDR1 MGHRA, CDR2 YSYEKL. CDR3 length: 13 residues. V lost 4 bases and J 3 bases, leaving 9 bases between the germline ends. The CDR3 nucleotides read TGCGCCAGCAGCCCGGCGGAAGACTATGGCTACACCTTC. It encodes CASSPAEDYGYTF.

The rearrangement joins TRBV29-1 to TRBJ1-2; TRBD1 agrees at 9 bases. In germline, CDR1 is SQVTM, CDR2 ANQGSEA. CDR3 length: 13 amino acids. The ends lost 4 bases at V and 7 bases at J; junction bases unmatched: 7. The CDR3 loop is CSVGQRDRAGYTF. Here the CDR3 DNA reads TGCAGCGTTGGACAGCGGGACAGGGCTGGCTACACCTTC.